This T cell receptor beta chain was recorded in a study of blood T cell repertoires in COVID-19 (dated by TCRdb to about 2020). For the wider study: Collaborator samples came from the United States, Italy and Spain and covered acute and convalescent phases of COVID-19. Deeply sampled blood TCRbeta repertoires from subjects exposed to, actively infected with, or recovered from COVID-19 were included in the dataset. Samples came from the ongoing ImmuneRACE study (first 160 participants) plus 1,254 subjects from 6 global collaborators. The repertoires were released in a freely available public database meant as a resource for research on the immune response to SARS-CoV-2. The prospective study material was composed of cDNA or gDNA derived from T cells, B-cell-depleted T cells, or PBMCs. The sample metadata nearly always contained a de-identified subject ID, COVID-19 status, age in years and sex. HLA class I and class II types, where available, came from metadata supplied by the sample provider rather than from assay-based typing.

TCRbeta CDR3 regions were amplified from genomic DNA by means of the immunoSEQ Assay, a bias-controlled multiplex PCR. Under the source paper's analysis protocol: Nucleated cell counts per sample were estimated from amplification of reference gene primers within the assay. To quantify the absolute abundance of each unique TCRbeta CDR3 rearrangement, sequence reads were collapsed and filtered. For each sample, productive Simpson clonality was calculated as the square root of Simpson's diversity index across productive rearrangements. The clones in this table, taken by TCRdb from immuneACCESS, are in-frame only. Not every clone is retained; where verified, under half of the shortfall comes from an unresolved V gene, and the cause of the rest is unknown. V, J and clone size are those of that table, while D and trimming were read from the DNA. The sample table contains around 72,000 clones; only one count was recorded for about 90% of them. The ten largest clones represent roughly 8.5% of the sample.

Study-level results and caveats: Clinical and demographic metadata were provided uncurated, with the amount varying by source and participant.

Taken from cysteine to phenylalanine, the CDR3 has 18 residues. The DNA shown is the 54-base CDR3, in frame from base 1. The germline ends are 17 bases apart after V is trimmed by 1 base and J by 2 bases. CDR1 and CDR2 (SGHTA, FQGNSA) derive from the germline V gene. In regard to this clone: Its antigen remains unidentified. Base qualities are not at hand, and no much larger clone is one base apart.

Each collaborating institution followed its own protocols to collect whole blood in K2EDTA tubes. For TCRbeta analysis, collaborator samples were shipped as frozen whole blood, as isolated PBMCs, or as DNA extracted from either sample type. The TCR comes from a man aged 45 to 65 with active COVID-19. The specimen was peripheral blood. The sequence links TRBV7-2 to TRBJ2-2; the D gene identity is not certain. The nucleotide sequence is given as TGTGCCAGCAGCTTAGAGGCGGTAGCCCCACTTAACACCGGGGAGCTGTTTTTT. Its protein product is CASSLEAVAPLNTGELFF.